This TCR beta chain is from a study of breast tumors, draining lymph nodes, adjacent tissues. Study-level results: Tumors had less TCR diversity than lymph nodes, more than nontumor tissue. The data were judged consistent with most tumor T cells coming from lymph node and expanding in tumor.

TCRdb re-derived calls from the multiplex PCR reads in MiXCR, one entry per CDR3 protein. The repertoire consists of about 180,000 distinct CDR3 sequences, with 25% to 40% occurring once and the leading ten covering about 4%. Germline CDR1 and CDR2: SEHNR and FQNEAQ (reference sequence). V gave up 6 bases and J gave up 3 bases; unmatched junction bases: 11. The CDR3 sequence is 15 residues long. On this clonotype: Its matching antigen is unknown.

The lymph nodes were axillary draining lymph nodes from breast cancer patients. Sequenced sample: axillary lymph node tissue. The V gene is TRBV7-9, the J gene TRBJ2-7; TRBD1 aligns across 7 bases. The TCR was taken from a female donor with breast cancer. Some clones in this sample may be carry-over from other donors' samples. The CDR3 DNA is TGTGCCAGCAGTGCTAGATACAGGGGAGTCTACGAGCAGTACTTC. Its translation is CASSARYRGVYEQYF.